The 18 T cell receptor beta chains below all came from one sample that was sequenced in a study of Graves' ophthalmopathy and Graves' hyperthyroidism. For repertoire sequencing, the TCR beta CDR3 regions were amplified from RNA transcripts. HTBI primers primed a first-round RT-PCR, and a second-round multiplex PCR followed. TCRdb reprocessed the multiplex PCR reads via MiXCR and lists one record per CDR3 protein. The profile shows roughly 500,000 distinct CDR3 sequences, approximately 15% of them singletons. The material sequenced was blood. All receptors come from a woman aged 30 to 39 with Graves' ophthalmopathy.

This clonotype occurred many times. This chain links TRBV29-1 with TRBJ1-1; D might be TRBD1 (5 bases). Germline CDR1 SQVTM, CDR2 ANQGSEA. Trimming left V 2 bases short and J 1 base short, with 11 bases between. The CDR3 contains 14 residues. CDR3: CSVERGGRNTEAFF. The CDR3, as DNA: TGCAGCGTTGAACGCGGGGGACGGAACACTGAAGCTTTCTTT.

This clonotype has at least ten counts. The chain carries TRBV6-1 and TRBJ2-2; 14 bases line up with TRBD2. J gave up 8 bases and V 3 bases, and 8 bases lay outside the gene matches. The CDR3 has 17 amino acids. The germline V gene encodes CDR1 MNHNS and CDR2 SASEGT. As DNA, the CDR3 is TGTGCCAGCAGTGAGGCTACGGGGACTAGCGGGAGAGGGGAGCTGTTTTTT. Amino acids: CASSEATGTSGRGELFF.

The chain joins TRBV12-3 or TRBV12-4 to TRBJ1-5; no firm D call. The CDR3 is 15 residues long. The V end lost 3 bases, the J end lost 5 bases, and 14 bases lay between the germline ends. The CDR3 sequence is CASSLGRRSYQPQHF. The DNA of the CDR3 is TGTGCCAGCAGTTTGGGGAGGCGGAGCTATCAGCCCCAGCATTTT.

The chain carries TRBV20-1 and TRBJ2-7, with 7 bases fitting TRBD2. V lost 4 bases and J lost 4; bases outside the gene matches: 10. The germline V gene encodes CDR1 DFQATT and CDR2 SNEGSKA (reference sequence). The length of the CDR3 is 14 residues. The CDR3 protein is CSAILSGAEYEQYF. Here the CDR3 DNA reads TGCAGTGCTATACTAAGCGGGGCTGAATACGAGCAGTACTTC.

This clonotype appeared many times. The junction departs from germline at one end; a sequencing error may be responsible. The V call is TRBV6-4, the J call TRBJ2-7, with unresolved D. Germline V gives CDR1 MRHNA, CDR2 SNTAGT. CDR3 length: 13 amino acids. The CDR3 DNA reads TGTGCCGGCAGTTATCCGCATTGGAGCGAGCAGTACTTC. This sequence encodes CAGSYPHWSEQYF.

This clonotype has a count of ten or more. The J gene is TRBJ2-7, the V gene TRBV28; 10 bases match TRBD2. The germline CDR1 and CDR2 sequences are MDHEN and SYDVKM. This CDR3 comprises 16 residues. J lost 3 bases, V lost 5 bases, and 10 bases had no gene match. The CDR3 spells CASSEPQLAGSYEQYF. As DNA, the CDR3 is TGTGCCAGCAGTGAACCACAACTAGCGGGAAGCTACGAGCAGTACTTC.

This clonotype has ten or more counts. The chain uses TRBV28 and TRBJ2-7, with D possibly TRBD2 on 6 matching bases. Germline lookup yields CDR1 MDHEN and CDR2 SYDVKM. The CDR3 sequence is 14 residues long. Trimming left V 6 bases short and J 2 bases short, with 14 bases between. The CDR3 region has the DNA TGTGCCAGCAGCGGCGGGACCATCGCCTACGAGCAGTACTTC. It yields the protein CASSGGTIAYEQYF.

This clonotype was seen ten or more times. The CDR3 DNA reads TGTGCCAGCAGCTCGACAGCCCGGGAGCAGTACTTC. Its protein product is CASSSTAREQYF. This rearrangement joins TRBV7-9 to TRBJ2-7, with D maybe TRBD1 (5 bases). CDR1 is SEHNR and CDR2 is FQNEAQ in the germline V gene (reference sequence). The CDR3 extends over 12 amino acids. V was pared by 4 bases and J by 7 bases, with 11 bases between.

This clonotype has just a few counts. The chain couples TRBV20-1 to TRBJ2-7, with 9 bases matching TRBD2. Per the germline V gene, CDR1 is DFQATT and CDR2 is SNEGSKA (reference sequence). The CDR3 spans 20 residues. The V gene end was trimmed by 5 bases and the J gene end by 2 bases; junction bases not matched to a gene: 25. The CDR3 DNA follows: TGCAGTGCTCAGGGGTCTCTGGCGGGAGGGCCCTCATTAGAGGCCTACGAGCAGTACTTC. Translating it yields CSAQGSLAGGPSLEAYEQYF.

This clonotype was counted at least ten times. The chain couples TRBV7-9 to TRBJ2-7, with D possibly TRBD2 on 6 matching bases. This CDR3 spans 15 amino acids. The germline gives CDR1 SEHNR, CDR2 FQNEAQ (reference sequence). V was trimmed by 5 bases and J by 0 bases, leaving 14 bases between them. The chain's CDR3 is CASSPMGRSSYEQYF. As DNA, the CDR3 is TGTGCCAGCAGCCCGATGGGGAGGAGCTCCTACGAGCAGTACTTC.

This clonotype was observed many times. One end of the junction does not line up with germline, which may come from a read error. The chain is built from TRBV12-3 or TRBV12-4 and TRBJ2-4, with 9 bases identical to TRBD2. The CDR3 consists of 19 residues. The CDR3 coding sequence is TGTGCCAGCAGTTCCCAGCGGGGGGCACTCCGAATAGCCAAAAACATTAAGTACTTC. This codes for CASSSQRGALRIAKNIKYF.

Turning to this clonotype: A much larger clone lies one base from this, so it may be a read error. The chain uses TRBV28 and TRBJ1-1; D uncertain. Germline lookup yields CDR1 MDHEN and CDR2 SYDVKM. The CDR3 contains 15 residues. DNA of the CDR3: TGTGCCAGCAGTTTAAGTCTTGGAGTGAACACTGAAGCTTGCTTT. Encoded protein: CASSLSLGVNTEACF.

Many counts were recorded for this clonotype. The chain combines TRBV12-3 or TRBV12-4 with TRBJ1-1, with D unclear. Trimming removed 5 bases at V and 4 bases at J, with 11 bases between. The CDR3 has 13 amino acids. CDR3 in DNA: TGTGCCAGCAGTCTCAGTCGGGTCACTGAAGCTTTCTTT. Translated: CASSLSRVTEAFF.

This clonotype was detected ten times or more. The CDR3 DNA reads as TGTGCCAGCCTAGCTCCGGGATTTGAAGCTTTCTTT. This gives the protein CASLAPGFEAFF. The chain is built from TRBV12-3 or TRBV12-4 and TRBJ1-1, with no clear D. Trimming took off 8 bases at V and 7 bases at J, with 14 bases between the two ends. CDR3 length equals 12 residues.

This clonotype has more than one count but fewer than ten. V and J are TRBV28 and TRBJ2-5, with 9 positions matching TRBD2. V gave up 6 bases and J gave up 5 bases; unmatched junction bases: 7. Germline V gene lookup returns CDR1 MDHEN and CDR2 SYDVKM. CDR3 length equals 14 residues. The CDR3 region is CASSNGLAWETQYF. Written as DNA, the CDR3 is TGTGCCAGCAGCAACGGACTAGCGTGGGAGACCCAGTACTTC.

This clonotype was counted at least ten times. The chain carries TRBV27 and TRBJ1-1; a possible D gene is TRBD1 (5 bases). Germline V gene lookup returns CDR1 MNHEY and CDR2 SMNVEV (reference sequence). The V and J ends lost 11 bases and 0 bases respectively, with 16 bases between them. The CDR3 sequence is 14 residues long. CDR3 region: CAVRRTTMNTEAFF. CDR3 nucleotides: TGTGCCGTCCGGAGGACAACCATGAACACTGAAGCTTTCTTT.

The chain combines TRBV6-1 with TRBJ2-3; 11 bases fit TRBD1. This CDR3 has 17 amino acids. Per germline, CDR1 MNHNS and CDR2 SASEGT. Germline trimming cut 4 bases from V and 3 bases from J; bases unmatched to any gene: 9. The CDR3 nucleotides are TGTGCCAGCAGTGGAAACCTCGGGGACAGGGGGACAGATACGCAGTATTTT. It encodes CASSGNLGDRGTDTQYF.

This clonotype was seen repeatedly, ten times or more. The chain has TRBV5-1 and TRBJ2-7; D is unclear. The germline CDR1 and CDR2 sequences are SGHRS and YFSETQ. CDR3 length: 13 amino acids. The V end lost 9 bases, the J end lost 3 bases, and 16 bases lay between the germline ends. CDR3 bases: TGCGCCACCTCGAACGGGTCCCTCTACGAGCAGTACTTC. Encoded protein: CATSNGSLYEQYF.